This entry lists 25 T cell receptor beta chains sequenced from one sample in a study of beta chain features in type 1 diabetes. Every isolated RNA sample was fully reverse transcribed, so sequencing captured expressed TCRB transcripts. Assay: immunoSEQ multiplex PCR; the TCRdb copy retains only in-frame clones and omits some. The table lists about 360,000 clones, around 13% of them singletons. Sample: naive CD4+ T cells from blood. The receptor set was obtained from a young man in good health.

This chain uses TRBV9 with TRBJ2-3; D remains ambiguous. V was pared by 3 bases and J by 0 bases, with 8 bases between. This CDR3 spans 14 amino acids. Per the germline V gene, CDR1 is SGDLS and CDR2 is YYNGEE. For the CDR3, the DNA is TGTGCCAGCAGCGCAGTGGCTAGCACAGATACGCAGTATTTT. Translation gives CASSAVASTDTQYF. The whole variable domain, filled in from reference TRBV9 and TRBJ2-3, reads DSGVTQTPKHLITATGQRVTLRCSPRSGDLSVYWYQQSLDQGLQFLIQYYNGEERAKGNILERFSAQQFPDLHSELNLSSLELGDSALYFCASSAVASTDTQYFGPGTRLTVL.

The chain combines TRBV5-1 with TRBJ2-7; D call uncertain. V was cut by 1 base and J by 3 bases, with 11 bases left in between. This CDR3 is built from 14 residues. From germline, CDR1 is SGHRS and CDR2 YFSETQ. CDR3 amino acids: CASSLNTKNYEQYF. The CDR3 DNA follows: TGCGCCAGCAGCTTGAACACAAAAAACTACGAGCAGTACTTC.

This clone was seen a few times. V and J are TRBV5-5 and TRBJ1-4; no definite D call. V lost 2 bases and J lost 4, with 6 bases in between. Germline V gene data show CDR1 as SGHKS and CDR2 as YYEKEE (reference sequence). The CDR3 runs to 13 residues. Here the CDR3 DNA reads TGTGCCAGCAGCTTCACTCTTAATGAAAAACTGTTTTTT. Amino acid sequence: CASSFTLNEKLFF.

V is TRBV4-2 and J is TRBJ1-2, with D possibly being TRBD1 (6 bases). The CDR3 has 17 residues. V lost 0 bases, J lost 4 bases, and 18 bases lay in between. In germline, CDR1 is LGHNA, CDR2 YNFKEQ. In DNA, the CDR3 is TGTGCCAGCAGCCAAGATTGGAGATCCGGGACATCCTATGGCTACACCTTC. It is translated as CASSQDWRSGTSYGYTF.

The chain carries TRBV28 and TRBJ2-2; 9 bases agree with TRBD1. The junction had 8 bases not matched to a gene; V was cut back by 6 bases and J by 0 bases. The germline gives CDR1 MDHEN, CDR2 SYDVKM. The CDR3 has 17 residues. The CDR3 bases are TGTGCCAGCAGCCACAGGGGGCGCATCACGAACACCGGGGAGCTGTTTTTT. This codes for CASSHRGRITNTGELFF. The full variable domain, in which reference TRBV28 and TRBJ2-2 provide the parts outside the CDR3, is DVKVTQSSRYLVKRTGEKVFLECVQDMDHENMFWYRQDPGLGLRLIYFSYDVKMKEKGDIPEGYSVSREKKERFSLILESASTNQTSMYLCASSHRGRITNTGELFFGEGSRLTVL.

The chain recombines TRBV5-1 with TRBJ2-7; 12 bases line up with TRBD2. V trimming: 1 base; J trimming: 4 bases; junction bases outside the gene matches: 3. Germline CDR1 reads SGHRS; CDR2 reads YFSETQ. The CDR3 is made up of 15 amino acids. DNA for the CDR3: TGCGCCAGCAGCTTGCTAGCGGGAGGGGGATACGAGCAGTACTTC. Its translation: CASSLLAGGGYEQYF.

This clone was seen a handful of times. The rearrangement joins TRBV30 to TRBJ2-3; the D is unclear. The V and J ends lost 0 bases and 0 bases respectively, with 7 bases between them. CDR1 and CDR2 from the germline V gene are GTSNPN and SVGIG (reference sequence). The length of the CDR3 is 14 residues. CDR3 sequence: CAWSVLASTDTQYF. DNA of the CDR3: TGTGCCTGGAGTGTACTTGCGAGCACAGATACGCAGTATTTT.

J is TRBJ2-6 and V is TRBV7-3; D call uncertain. Germline V CDR1 and CDR2: SGHTA, FQGTGA. Trimming shortened V by 8 bases and J by 4 bases, and 12 bases separated the two germline ends. The CDR3 contains 14 residues. This CDR3 reads CASSPILGANVLTF. DNA of the CDR3: TGTGCCAGCTCCCCTATACTCGGGGCCAACGTCCTGACTTTC.

The CDR3 spells CASSLVDSGRKQYF. As DNA, the CDR3 is TGTGCCAGCAGCTTAGTAGATAGCGGGAGGAAGCAGTACTTC. This chain connects TRBV7-2 to TRBJ2-7, with 10 nucleotides matching TRBD2. The CDR3 loop spans 14 amino acids. V lost 1 base and J lost 8; bases outside the gene matches: 5. Germline loops: CDR1 SGHTA, CDR2 FQGNSA.

The chain employs TRBV7-9 and TRBJ2-6; unclear D gene. CDR1 and CDR2 (germline): SEHNR, FQNEAQ (reference sequence). The CDR3 contains 18 residues. The ends were cut back, 5 bases at V and 0 bases at J, with 17 bases in the middle. The CDR3 sequence: CASSAYSGGSSGANVLTF. As DNA, the CDR3 is TGTGCCAGCAGCGCCTACAGTGGTGGGTCCTCTGGGGCCAACGTCCTGACTTTC.

The J gene is TRBJ1-4, the V gene TRBV18; D is undetermined. CDR3 size: 13 residues. V dropped 3 bases and J dropped 6 bases, with 8 bases sitting between them. CDR1 and CDR2 (germline): KGHSH, LQKENI. The CDR3 DNA reads TGTGCCAGCTCACCCCCCTCCCATGAAAAACTGTTTTTT. It is translated as CASSPPSHEKLFF.

The chain joins TRBV7-2 to TRBJ1-5; 7 bases are shared with TRBD1. V trimming: 1 base; J trimming: 8 bases; junction bases outside the gene matches: 14. The germline V gene has CDR1 SGHTA and CDR2 FQGNSA. The CDR3 length is 17 residues. DNA of the CDR3: TGTGCCAGCAGCTTAGACAGAGGGGGCAGGGCTTTGGAGCCCCAGCATTTT. Amino acids: CASSLDRGGRALEPQHF.

This clone was seen more than once but under ten times. This sequence joins TRBV7-3 and TRBJ2-5, with TRBD1 matching over 9 bases. The germline CDR1 and CDR2 sequences are SGHTA and FQGTGA. The CDR3 consists of 17 residues. J lost 1 base, V lost 3 bases, and 9 bases had no gene match. For the CDR3, the DNA is TGTGCCAGCAGCTTGGGCGCAACAGGGGGCCCCCAAGAGACCCAGTACTTC. It yields the protein CASSLGATGGPQETQYF.

This chain's CDR3 is CASSLQGSYGYTF. The CDR3 DNA is TGTGCCAGCAGCTTGCAGGGGAGCTATGGCTACACCTTC. The rearrangement uses TRBV5-4 and TRBJ1-2; maybe TRBD1 (6 bases). Germline lookup yields CDR1 SGHNT and CDR2 YYREEE (reference sequence). The V and J ends lost 1 base and 4 bases respectively, with 8 bases between them. The CDR3 has 13 residues.

This clone was counted only a few times. The J gene is TRBJ2-7, the V gene TRBV5-1; maybe TRBD2 (5 bases). The CDR3 runs 14 residues. Deletions cut 5 bases from V and 5 bases from J, with 17 bases between. Germline CDR1 is SGHRS and CDR2 is YFSETQ. CDR3 DNA sequence: TGCGCCAGCAGTCCGGGGAGTGGTCTCGACGAGCAGTACTTC. Amino acid sequence: CASSPGSGLDEQYF.

The rearrangement joins TRBV28 to TRBJ1-1; D remains unclear. Trimming pared 4 bases from V and 0 bases from J, leaving 9 bases between. The CDR3 loop spans 14 amino acids. Germline assignment: CDR1 MDHEN and CDR2 SYDVKM. This CDR3 is CASSSLQLNTEAFF. CDR3 sequence (DNA): TGTGCCAGCAGTTCCCTACAGCTGAACACTGAAGCTTTCTTT. The full variable domain, in which reference TRBV28 and TRBJ1-1 provide the parts outside the CDR3, is DVKVTQSSRYLVKRTGEKVFLECVQDMDHENMFWYRQDPGLGLRLIYFSYDVKMKEKGDIPEGYSVSREKKERFSLILESASTNQTSMYLCASSSLQLNTEAFFGQGTRLTVV.

The chain carries TRBV25-1 and TRBJ2-3, with D tentatively TRBD2 (5 bases). V was clipped by 4 bases and J by 3 bases, with 17 bases between them. Germline CDR1 and CDR2: MGHDK and SYGVNS. CDR3 length: 16 amino acids. CDR3 DNA sequence: TGTGCCAGCAGTGGGACTCCTTCGACGAGTACAGATACGCAGTATTTT. It encodes CASSGTPSTSTDTQYF. Looking up the rest from reference TRBV25-1 and TRBJ2-3 gives the full variable domain: EADIYQTPRYLVIGTGKKITLECSQTMGHDKMYWYQQDPGMELHLIHYSYGVNSTEKGDLSSESTVSRIRTEHFPLTLESARPSHTSQYLCASSGTPSTSTDTQYFGPGTRLTVL.

The chain has TRBV30 and TRBJ1-2; 12 bases align to TRBD1. V gave up 3 bases and J gave up 11 bases; unmatched junction bases: 7. In germline, CDR1 is GTSNPN, CDR2 SVGIG (reference sequence). This CDR3 has 13 residues. DNA for the CDR3: TGTGCCTGGAGGATGGGACAGGGGGCTGGGTACACCTTC. Translation: CAWRMGQGAGYTF.

This clone was counted only a few times. The chain has TRBV28 and TRBJ2-3; D is perhaps TRBD2 (6 bases). Trimming removed 6 bases at V and 0 bases at J, with 10 bases between. Germline V gene lookup returns CDR1 MDHEN and CDR2 SYDVKM. This CDR3 spans 14 amino acids. CDR3 nucleotides: TGTGCCAGCAGGGGGGGTTCTAGCACAGATACGCAGTATTTT. Its translation: CASRGGSSTDTQYF.

The chain links TRBV28 to TRBJ2-1, with 9 bases that match TRBD1. V lost 3 bases to trimming and J lost 4 bases; unmatched junction nucleotides: 7. Germline-derived CDR1 and CDR2 are MDHEN and SYDVKM. The CDR3 has 16 residues. The CDR3 sequence: CASSFMDRGAYNEQFF. The CDR3 DNA reads as TGTGCCAGCAGTTTCATGGACAGGGGCGCGTACAATGAGCAGTTCTTC.

The chain links TRBV19 to TRBJ1-5; D unclear. CDR1 is LNHDA and CDR2 is SQIVND in the germline V gene (reference sequence). Trimming pared 5 bases from V and 1 base from J, leaving 15 bases between. This CDR3 region has 16 residues. The CDR3 region is CASSGGSVLSNQPQHF. The CDR3 coding sequence is TGTGCCAGTAGTGGCGGTTCGGTTTTGAGCAATCAGCCCCAGCATTTT.

The gene calls are TRBV28 and TRBJ2-3; 8 bases match TRBD2. Trimming removed 10 bases from V and 3 bases from J; junction bases left unmatched: 6. The CDR3 covers 13 residues. The germline V gene has CDR1 MDHEN and CDR2 SYDVKM. Here the CDR3 reads CATTGGATDTQYF. The CDR3 region has the DNA TGTGCCACCACGGGGGGGGCAACAGATACGCAGTATTTT.

This clone was counted only a few times. J is TRBJ1-2 and V is TRBV7-2, with 7 bases fitting TRBD1. The CDR3 has 14 amino acids. With V trimmed by 9 bases and J by 4 bases, 11 bases remained unmatched. Germline values: CDR1 SGHTA, CDR2 FQGNSA. Written as DNA, the CDR3 is TGTGCCAGTGGGAGACAGGGAATGGGCTATGGCTACACCTTC. Amino acid sequence: CASGRQGMGYGYTF.

This clone occurred a few times. The J gene is TRBJ2-7, the V gene TRBV5-5; 8 nucleotides agree with TRBD2. In germline, CDR1 is SGHKS, CDR2 YYEKEE (reference sequence). V shed 9 bases, J shed 0 bases, and the junction held 11 bases outside the gene matches. CDR3 size: 15 residues. The DNA of the CDR3 is TGTGCCACCATGGGGGGACTAGGACTCTCCTACGAGCAGTACTTC. Translating it yields CATMGGLGLSYEQYF.

The rearrangement joins TRBV11-3 to TRBJ1-1; D is uncertain. The CDR3 spans 13 residues. Trimming removed 4 bases from V and 4 bases from J, with 10 bases in between. The germline gives CDR1 SGHNT, CDR2 YENEEA. The CDR3 here is CASSSEGFTEAFF. For the CDR3, the DNA is TGTGCCAGCAGCTCTGAGGGATTCACTGAAGCTTTCTTT.